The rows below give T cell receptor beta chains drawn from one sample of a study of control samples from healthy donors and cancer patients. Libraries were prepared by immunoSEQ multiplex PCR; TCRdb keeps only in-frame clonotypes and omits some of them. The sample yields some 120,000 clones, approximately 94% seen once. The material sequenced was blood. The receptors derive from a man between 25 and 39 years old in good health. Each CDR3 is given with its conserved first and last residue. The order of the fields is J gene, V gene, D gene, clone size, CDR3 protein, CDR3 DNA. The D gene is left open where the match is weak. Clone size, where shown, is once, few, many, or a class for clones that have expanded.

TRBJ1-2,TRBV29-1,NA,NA,CSVEYPGLGYTF,TGCAGCGTTGAATACCCAGGGCTTGGCTACACCTTC
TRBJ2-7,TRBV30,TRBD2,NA,CACTPTRGLYEQYF,TGTGCCTGTACCCCGACGCGGGGGTTATACGAGCAGTACTTC
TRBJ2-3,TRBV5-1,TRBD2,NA,CASSAGVTASDTQYF,TGCGCCAGCAGCGCGGGAGTAACGGCGTCCGATACGCAGTATTTT
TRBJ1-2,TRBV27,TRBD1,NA,CASSLTSQGDYGYTF,TGTGCCAGCAGTCTGACCTCACAGGGGGACTATGGCTACACCTTC
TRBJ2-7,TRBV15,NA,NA,CATSDSYEQYF,TGTGCCACCTCAGACAGCTACGAGCAGTACTTC
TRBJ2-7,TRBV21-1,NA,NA,CASSKGRELSYEQYF,TGTGCCAGCAGCAAAGGACGGGAGTTATCCTACGAGCAGTACTTC
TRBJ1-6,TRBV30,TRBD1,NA,CAWHRGLPSNSPLHF,TGTGCCTGGCACAGGGGGCTCCCCTCAAATTCACCCCTCCACTTT
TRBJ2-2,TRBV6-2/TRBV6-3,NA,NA,CASSYSGGVAGELFF,TGTGCCAGCAGTTACTCAGGGGGAGTCGCCGGGGAGCTGTTTTTT
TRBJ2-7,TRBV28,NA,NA,CASGGVREQYF,TGTGCCAGCGGGGGAGTACGGGAGCAGTACTTC
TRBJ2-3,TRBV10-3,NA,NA,CAISESGTTDTQYF,TGTGCCATCAGTGAGTCAGGGACGACAGATACGCAGTATTTT
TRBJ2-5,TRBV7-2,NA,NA,CASSFNGGTVQETQYF,TGTGCCAGCAGCTTTAACGGGGGGACAGTCCAAGAGACCCAGTACTTC
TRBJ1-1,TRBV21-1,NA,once,CASSKGGNTEAFF,TGTGCCAGCAGCAAGGGGGGGAACACTGAAGCTTTCTTT
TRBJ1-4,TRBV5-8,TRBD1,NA,CASSLTGQGEKLFF,TGTGCCAGCAGCCTAACGGGACAGGGTGAAAAACTGTTTTTT
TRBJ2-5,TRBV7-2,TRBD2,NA,CASSSGGSETQYF,TGTGCCAGCAGCTCGGGAGGGTCCGAGACCCAGTACTTC